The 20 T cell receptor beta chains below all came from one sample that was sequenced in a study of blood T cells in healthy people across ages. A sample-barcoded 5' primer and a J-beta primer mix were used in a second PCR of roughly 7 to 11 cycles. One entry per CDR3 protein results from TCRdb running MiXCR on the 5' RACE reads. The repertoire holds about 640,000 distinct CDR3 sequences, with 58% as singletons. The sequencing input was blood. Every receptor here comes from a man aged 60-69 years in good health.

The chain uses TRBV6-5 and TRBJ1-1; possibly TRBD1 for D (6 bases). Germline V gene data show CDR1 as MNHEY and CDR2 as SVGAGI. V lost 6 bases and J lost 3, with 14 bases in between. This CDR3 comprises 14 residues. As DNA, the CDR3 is TGTGCCAGCAGCGCAGGGGCTGGATACACTGAAGCTTTCTTT. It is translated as CASSAGAGYTEAFF.

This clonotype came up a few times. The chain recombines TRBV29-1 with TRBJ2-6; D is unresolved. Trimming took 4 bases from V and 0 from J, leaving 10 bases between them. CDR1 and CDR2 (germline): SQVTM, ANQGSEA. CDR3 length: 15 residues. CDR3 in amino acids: CSVAAASSGANVLTF. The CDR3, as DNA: TGCAGCGTTGCTGCCGCCAGCTCTGGGGCCAACGTCCTGACTTTC. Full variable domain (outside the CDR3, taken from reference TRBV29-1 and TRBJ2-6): SAVISQKPSRDICQRGTSLTIQCQVDSQVTMMFWYRQQPGQSLTLIATANQGSEATYESGFVIDKFPISRPNLTFSTLTVSNMSPEDSSIYLCSVAAASSGANVLTFGAGSRLTVL.

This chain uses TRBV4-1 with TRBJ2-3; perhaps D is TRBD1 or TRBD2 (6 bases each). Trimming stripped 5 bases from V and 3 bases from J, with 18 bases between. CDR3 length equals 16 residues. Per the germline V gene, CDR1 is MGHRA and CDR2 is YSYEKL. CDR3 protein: CASSEGRGGQTDTQYF. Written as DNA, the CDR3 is TGCGCCAGCAGCGAGGGCCGTGGGGGGCAAACAGATACGCAGTATTTT.

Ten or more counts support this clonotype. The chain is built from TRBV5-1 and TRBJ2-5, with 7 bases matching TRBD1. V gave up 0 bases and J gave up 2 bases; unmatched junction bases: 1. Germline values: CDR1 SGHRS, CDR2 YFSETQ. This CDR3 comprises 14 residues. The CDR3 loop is CASSLGGQQETQYF. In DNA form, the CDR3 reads TGCGCCAGCAGCTTGGGGGGACAGCAAGAGACCCAGTACTTC.

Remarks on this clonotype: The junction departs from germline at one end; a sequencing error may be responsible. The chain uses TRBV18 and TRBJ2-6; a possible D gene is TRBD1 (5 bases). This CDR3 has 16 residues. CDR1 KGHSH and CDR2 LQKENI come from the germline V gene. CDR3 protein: CASSRTVRSGANVLTF. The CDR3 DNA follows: TGTGCCAGCTCACGCACCGTGCGCTCTGGGGCTAACGTCCTGACTTTC.

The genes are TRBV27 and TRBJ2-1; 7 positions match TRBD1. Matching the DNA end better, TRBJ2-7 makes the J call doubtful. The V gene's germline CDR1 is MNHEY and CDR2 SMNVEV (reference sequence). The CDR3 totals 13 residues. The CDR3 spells CASSSTTGAEQYF. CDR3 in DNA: TGTGCCAGCAGTTCGACCACAGGGGCCGAGCAGTACTTC.

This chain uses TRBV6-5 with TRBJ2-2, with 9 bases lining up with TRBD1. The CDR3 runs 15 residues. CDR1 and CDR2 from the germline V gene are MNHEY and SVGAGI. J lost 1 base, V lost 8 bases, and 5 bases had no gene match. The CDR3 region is CASRDRVLNTGELFF. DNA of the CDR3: TGTGCCAGCCGGGACAGGGTTCTGAACACCGGGGAGCTGTTTTTT.

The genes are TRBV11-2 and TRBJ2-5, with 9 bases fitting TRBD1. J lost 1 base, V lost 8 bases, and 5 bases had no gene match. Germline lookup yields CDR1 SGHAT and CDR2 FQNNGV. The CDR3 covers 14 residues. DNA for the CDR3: TGTGCCAGCGACACAGGGGGCTCCCAAGAGACCCAGTACTTC. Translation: CASDTGGSQETQYF.

CDR3 in DNA: TGTGCCAGCAGTCCCGACCGGACCCAGTACTTC. Its translation is CASSPDRTQYF. The rearrangement uses TRBV2 and TRBJ2-4; D is unclear. The tail of the sequence fits TRBJ2-5 better, so the J call may be wrong. Germline lookup yields CDR1 SNHLY and CDR2 FYNNEI. CDR3 length: 11 amino acids.

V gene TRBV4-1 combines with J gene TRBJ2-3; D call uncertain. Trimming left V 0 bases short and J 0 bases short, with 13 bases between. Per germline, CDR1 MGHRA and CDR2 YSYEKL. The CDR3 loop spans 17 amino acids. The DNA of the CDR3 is TGCGCCAGCAGCCAAGAAGGTACCGTTACTAGCACAGATACGCAGTATTTT. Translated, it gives CASSQEGTVTSTDTQYF.

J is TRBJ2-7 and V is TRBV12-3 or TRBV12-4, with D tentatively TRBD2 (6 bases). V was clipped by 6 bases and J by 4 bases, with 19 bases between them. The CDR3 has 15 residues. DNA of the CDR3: TGTGCCAGCAGCCGTCCAGAGGGAGGCACTTACGAGCAGTACTTC. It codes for CASSRPEGGTYEQYF.

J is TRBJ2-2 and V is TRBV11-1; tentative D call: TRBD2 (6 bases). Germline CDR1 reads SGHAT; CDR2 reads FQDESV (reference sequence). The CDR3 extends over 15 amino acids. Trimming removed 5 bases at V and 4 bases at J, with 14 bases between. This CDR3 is CASSPRLATTGELFF. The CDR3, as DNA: TGTGCCAGCAGCCCCCGGCTAGCGACCACCGGGGAGCTGTTTTTT.

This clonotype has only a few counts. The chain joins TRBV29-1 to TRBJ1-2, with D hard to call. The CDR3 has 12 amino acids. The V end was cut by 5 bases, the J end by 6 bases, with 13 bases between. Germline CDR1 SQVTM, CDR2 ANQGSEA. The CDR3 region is CSVRRGSDGYTF. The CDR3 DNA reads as TGCAGCGTTCGTAGAGGATCAGATGGCTACACCTTC.

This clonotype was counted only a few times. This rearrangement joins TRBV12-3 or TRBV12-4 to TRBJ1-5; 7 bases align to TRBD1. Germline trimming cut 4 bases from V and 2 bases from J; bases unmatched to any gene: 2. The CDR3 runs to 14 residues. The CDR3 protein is CASSSTGGNQPQHF. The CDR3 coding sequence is TGTGCCAGCAGTTCTACAGGGGGCAATCAGCCCCAGCATTTT.

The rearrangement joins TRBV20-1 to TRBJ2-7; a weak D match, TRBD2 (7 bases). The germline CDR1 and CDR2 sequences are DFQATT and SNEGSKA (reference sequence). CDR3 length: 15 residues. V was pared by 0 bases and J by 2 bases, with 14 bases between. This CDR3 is CSARENRGAAYEQYF. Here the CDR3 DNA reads TGCAGTGCTAGAGAAAATCGGGGGGCCGCCTACGAGCAGTACTTC.

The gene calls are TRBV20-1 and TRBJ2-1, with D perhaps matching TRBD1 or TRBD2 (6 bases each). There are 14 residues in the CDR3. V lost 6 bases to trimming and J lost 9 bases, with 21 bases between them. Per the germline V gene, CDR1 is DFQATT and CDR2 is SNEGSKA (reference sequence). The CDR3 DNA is TGCAGTGCCCCGATTCACGGGGGCCTGGCTGAGCAGTTCTTC. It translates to CSAPIHGGLAEQFF.

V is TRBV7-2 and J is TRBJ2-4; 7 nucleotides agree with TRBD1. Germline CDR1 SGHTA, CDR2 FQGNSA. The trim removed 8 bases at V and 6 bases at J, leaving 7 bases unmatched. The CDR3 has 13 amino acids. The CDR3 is CASAGGRGNIQYF. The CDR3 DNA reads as TGTGCCAGCGCAGGGGGTAGGGGAAACATTCAGTACTTC. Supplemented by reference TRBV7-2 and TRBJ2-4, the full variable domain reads GAGVSQSPSNKVTEKGKDVELRCDPISGHTALYWYRQSLGQGLEFLIYFQGNSAPDKSGLPSDRFSAERTGGSVSTLTIQRTQQEDSAVYLCASAGGRGNIQYFGAGTRLSVL.

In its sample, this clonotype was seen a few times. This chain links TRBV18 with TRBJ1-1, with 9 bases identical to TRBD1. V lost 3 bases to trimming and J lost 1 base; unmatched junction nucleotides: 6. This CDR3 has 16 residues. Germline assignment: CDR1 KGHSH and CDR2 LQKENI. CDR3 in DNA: TGTGCCAGCTCACCTAGGACAGGGGCCACGAACACTGAAGCTTTCTTT. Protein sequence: CASSPRTGATNTEAFF.

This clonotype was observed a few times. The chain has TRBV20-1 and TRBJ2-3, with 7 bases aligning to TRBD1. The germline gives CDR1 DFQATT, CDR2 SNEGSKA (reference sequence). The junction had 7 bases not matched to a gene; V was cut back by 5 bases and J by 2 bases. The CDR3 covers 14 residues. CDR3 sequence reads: CSAHTGVNTDTQYF. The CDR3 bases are TGCAGTGCTCACACAGGGGTTAACACAGATACGCAGTATTTT.

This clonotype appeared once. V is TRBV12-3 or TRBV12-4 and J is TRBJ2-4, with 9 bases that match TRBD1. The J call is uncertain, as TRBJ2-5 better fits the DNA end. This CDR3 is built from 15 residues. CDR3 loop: CASSSQGALRETQYF. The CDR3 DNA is TGTGCCAGCAGTTCACAGGGGGCACTGCGGGAGACCCAGTACTTC.